These T cell receptor beta chains were read from a single sample in a study of blood T cell repertoires in COVID-19. TCRdb keeps only in-frame clones here, not all; method: immunoSEQ multiplex PCR. The sample comprises about 180,000 clones, roughly 85% of which are singletons, and about 9.4% rests with the top ten. Sequenced material: PBMCs or T cells enriched from blood (not recorded which). The receptors here all came from a woman in her late teens or twenties who had recovered from COVID-19. Each CDR3 is given with its conserved first and last residue. Fields, in order: V gene, J gene, CDR3 length, D gene, CDR3 protein. D genes are given only for firm matches.

V: TRBV9
J: TRBJ2-2
length: 18
D: TRBD2
CDR3: CASSGSGSTGWHTGELFF

V: TRBV6-5
J: TRBJ1-4
length: 14
D: NA
CDR3: CASRDPGGNEKLFF

V: TRBV18
J: TRBJ1-5
length: 14
D: NA
CDR3: CASSPSDGMRPQHF

V: TRBV4-3
J: TRBJ2-3
length: 16
D: TRBD2
CDR3: CASSPGTSGFTDTQYF

V: TRBV7-2
J: TRBJ2-7
length: 12
D: NA
CDR3: CASSEGGYEQYF

V: TRBV28
J: TRBJ2-3
length: 15
D: TRBD1
CDR3: CASSNRDSGTDTQYF

V: TRBV30
J: TRBJ1-2
length: 14
D: NA
CDR3: CAWSLTGGVYGYTF

V: TRBV19
J: TRBJ2-2
length: 17
D: TRBD1
CDR3: CASSIGQGAEGTGELFF

V: TRBV27
J: TRBJ1-6
length: 15
D: NA
CDR3: CASSLGGNSDSPLHF

V: TRBV5-4
J: TRBJ2-6
length: 17
D: NA
CDR3: CASSFFQGGPGANVLTF

V: TRBV27
J: TRBJ2-7
length: 14
D: TRBD2
CDR3: CASSSGLAGIEQYF

V: TRBV19
J: TRBJ2-2
length: 14
D: NA
CDR3: CASSIGTNTGELFF

V: TRBV5-6
J: TRBJ1-2
length: 19
D: TRBD1
CDR3: CASSLSRTGLRPVLHGYTF

V: TRBV5-5
J: TRBJ2-3
length: 10
D: NA
CDR3: CASVSDTQYF

V: TRBV2
J: TRBJ2-3
length: 17
D: NA
CDR3: CASSEAGVAALTDTQYF

V: TRBV28
J: TRBJ1-3
length: 15
D: NA
CDR3: CASRSPLRAGNTIYF

V: TRBV28
J: TRBJ2-2
length: 16
D: NA
CDR3: CASSFYSGHRTGELFF

V: TRBV7-9
J: TRBJ1-3
length: 14
D: NA
CDR3: CASSLTNSGNTIYF

V: TRBV18
J: TRBJ2-7
length: 14
D: NA
CDR3: CASSKDGNSYEQYF

V: TRBV5-5
J: TRBJ2-7
length: 17
D: NA
CDR3: CASSNRPTAISSYEQYF

V: TRBV6-2/TRBV6-3
J: TRBJ2-5
length: 14
D: NA
CDR3: CASSYLQVKETQYF

V: TRBV6-2/TRBV6-3
J: TRBJ2-1
length: 15
D: TRBD1
CDR3: CASSYHGQGGNEQFF

V: TRBV7-9
J: TRBJ1-1
length: 18
D: TRBD1
CDR3: CASSKRRRDRGEGTEAFF

V: TRBV6-5
J: TRBJ2-3
length: 15
D: TRBD2
CDR3: CASSYSGGHGDTQYF

V: TRBV5-6
J: TRBJ1-5
length: 17
D: TRBD1
CDR3: CASSLRAGTGESQPQHF

V: TRBV5-6
J: TRBJ1-1
length: 16
D: TRBD1
CDR3: CASSLDRGQVDTEAFF

V: TRBV7-2
J: TRBJ2-3
length: 15
D: TRBD1
CDR3: CASSSPGQTTDTQYF

V: TRBV6-5
J: TRBJ1-1
length: 15
D: NA
CDR3: CASILAATANTEAFF

V: TRBV30
J: TRBJ1-2
length: 13
D: NA
CDR3: CAWSVTGEGGYTF

V: TRBV10-3
J: TRBJ2-1
length: 15
D: TRBD1
CDR3: CAISDFTGTGDEQFF